This passage covers 8 T cell receptor beta chains from one sample sequenced in a study of T cell clonality in common variable immunodeficiency. The repertoire was sequenced with immunoSEQ multiplex PCR; TCRdb's copy has only in-frame clones and lacks some. This sample includes more than 55,000 clones with no singletons; its ten biggest clones take up 1.5% to 2%. What was sequenced was peripheral blood mononuclear cells. The receptors here all came from a person aged 18 to 69 in good health.

This clone was detected many times. The read ends 3 residues shy of where the CDR3 ends; the end is completed using the germline J gene. The rearrangement links TRBV5-1 to TRBJ2-3; 7 bases line up with TRBD1. Germline CDR1 is SGHRS and CDR2 is YFSETQ. V lost 4 bases and J lost 0; bases outside the gene matches: 8. CDR3 length: 16 amino acids. The CDR3 loop reads CASSTRDRASTDTQYF. CDR3 DNA, as far as it was read: TGCGCCAGCAGCACCCGAGACAGGGCTAGCACAGATACG.

This clone came up many times. The CDR3 protein is CASTNLGGNEQFF. CDR3 bases read: TGTGCCAGTACTAATCTGGGCGGGAATGAG. The gene calls are TRBV19 and TRBJ2-1; D may be TRBD2 (5 bases). The CDR3 is cut off 3 residues early in the read; its end comes from the germline J gene. CDR1 and CDR2 (germline): LNHDA, SQIVND (reference sequence). CDR3 length: 13 amino acids. V lost 7 bases to trimming and J lost 7 bases, with 14 bases between them.

There are many counts of this clone. The CDR3 end falls 3 residues outside the read, so it is completed with the germline J gene. The chain is built from TRBV2 and TRBJ2-5; weak D call: TRBD2 (5 bases). Trimming removed 9 bases at V and 4 bases at J, with 15 bases between. The CDR3 covers 13 residues. In germline, CDR1 is SNHLY, CDR2 FYNNEI. CDR3: CASKDRGRETQYF. The CDR3 bases that were read are TGTGCCAGTAAGGACCGGGGTAGAGAGACC.

This clone was detected ten times or more. The read stops 3 residues short of the end of the CDR3; the missing end is completed from the germline J gene. The rearrangement joins TRBV12-3 or TRBV12-4 to TRBJ2-7; 15 nucleotides align to TRBD2. The CDR3 contains 15 residues. With V trimmed by 6 bases and J by 3 bases, 3 bases remained unmatched. The sequenced part of the CDR3 DNA is TGTGCCAGCAGGGGGGGACTAGCGGGAGGCTACGAG. Translation gives CASRGGLAGGYE. The whole CDR3 sequence reads CASRGGLAGGYEQYF.

This clone has ten or more counts. The read ends 3 residues before the CDR3 terminus; that terminus is restored from the germline J gene. The chain uses TRBV7-9 and TRBJ2-7; D unclear. Germline V gene lookup returns CDR1 SEHNR and CDR2 FQNEAQ (reference sequence). The V and J ends lost 5 bases and 3 bases respectively, with 11 bases between them. CDR3 size: 13 residues. The CDR3 is CASSSTASYEQYF. The CDR3 bases that were read are TGTGCCAGCAGCAGTACAGCCAGCTACGAG.

At least ten counts were recorded for this clone. The read ends 3 residues before the CDR3 terminus; that terminus is restored from the germline J gene. This chain connects TRBV20-1 to TRBJ2-7; tentatively, D is TRBD1 (6 bases). The germline V gene encodes CDR1 DFQATT and CDR2 SNEGSKA (reference sequence). V lost 7 bases to trimming and J lost 3 bases, with 13 bases between them. The CDR3 runs to 12 residues. Here the CDR3 reads CSGQDSYYEQYF. The CDR3 bases that were read are TGCAGTGGACAGGACAGTTACTACGAG.

This clone was seen repeatedly, ten times or more. The read comes to an end 3 residues before the CDR3 does, leaving the germline J gene to fill in the end. The genes are TRBV9 and TRBJ2-7; the match to TRBD1 covers 7 bases. Germline CDR1 reads SGDLS; CDR2 reads YYNGEE. The length of the CDR3 is 15 residues. The V and J ends lost 4 bases and 0 bases, in that order; junction bases with no gene match: 7. The CDR3 loop reads CASSLSGTDSYEQYF. The part of the CDR3 DNA that was read is TGTGCCAGCAGCTTATCCGGGACAGACTCCTACGAG.

A note on this clone: Read coverage stops 3 residues before the CDR3 terminus; the germline J gene supplies the remainder. This chain connects TRBV5-6 to TRBJ2-7; TRBD2 agrees at 12 bases. This CDR3 is built from 15 residues. The germline CDR1 and CDR2 sequences are SGHDT and YYEEEE. Trimming at V came to 4 bases and at J to 5 bases, leaving 7 bases not matched to a gene. Partial CDR3 DNA: TGTGCCAGCAGCCGGACTAGCGGGACAGGCGACGAG. This encodes CASSRTSGTGDE. Given in full, the CDR3 is CASSRTSGTGDEQYF.